The 25 T cell receptor beta chains below all came from one sample that was sequenced in a study of monozygotic twins with inflammatory bowel disease. With the 5' RACE reads reprocessed, TCRdb shows one record per CDR3 protein and no DNA. Recorded for this sample: some 170,000 distinct CDR3 sequences. The sequenced material came from blood. The receptors here all came from a human donor with ulcerative colitis or Crohn's disease, or a healthy co-twin of an affected twin (not recorded which).

The genes are TRBV12-3 or TRBV12-4 and TRBJ2-4; TCRdb's D call of TRBD2 is untestable without DNA. The CDR3 runs 14 residues. The CDR3 loop reads CASRPRDSKNIQYF.

V gene TRBV12-3 or TRBV12-4 combines with J gene TRBJ2-7; TCRdb designates TRBD1, a call that cannot be tested without DNA. The CDR3 loop spans 15 amino acids. CDR3: CASSRSGTGLGEQYF.

The chain carries TRBV18 and TRBJ1-5; TCRdb proposes TRBD1, but this gene call is untestable without DNA. CDR1 is KGHSH, CDR2 LQKENI, per germline. This CDR3 region has 16 residues. The CDR3 loop is CASSPGGGAGNQPQHF.

This chain connects TRBV7-7 to TRBJ2-5; TCRdb's assignment of TRBD1 cannot be checked, as there is no DNA. CDR3 length: 15 residues. Germline values: CDR1 SSHAT, CDR2 FNYEAQ (reference sequence). CDR3 amino acids: CASSPDQGAGETQYF.

The rearrangement uses TRBV28 and TRBJ2-4; checking the TCRdb D call of TRBD2 is not possible without DNA. Per germline, CDR1 MDHEN and CDR2 SYDVKM. The CDR3 runs to 15 residues. The CDR3 sequence is CASSSAEGAKNIQYF.

The rearrangement links TRBV7-3 to TRBJ2-2. This CDR3 is built from 14 residues. Germline V gives CDR1 SGHTA, CDR2 FQGTGA. The CDR3 here is CASSFSRNTGELCF.

This chain links TRBV5-1 with TRBJ2-7; with no DNA, the TCRdb D assignment of TRBD1 cannot be verified. CDR3 length equals 15 residues. The V gene's germline CDR1 is SGHRS and CDR2 YFSETQ. The CDR3 reads CASSFFGTGTYEQYF.

J is TRBJ1-5 and V is TRBV24-1; the D call from TCRdb, TRBD1, cannot be confirmed without DNA. CDR3 length: 15 residues. CDR1 KGHDR and CDR2 SFDVKD come from the germline V gene. The CDR3 protein is CATSDRTGGHQPQHF.

The chain is built from TRBV27 and TRBJ1-5. Germline assignment: CDR1 MNHEY and CDR2 SMNVEV (reference sequence). The CDR3 has 15 residues. Here the CDR3 reads CASSSSVGVSQPQHF.

V gene TRBV5-4 combines with J gene TRBJ2-3; TCRdb's assignment of TRBD2 cannot be checked, as there is no DNA. Germline CDR1 reads SGHNT; CDR2 reads YYREEE (reference sequence). This CDR3 comprises 14 residues. CDR3 loop: CASSLRSGGDTQYF.

The chain uses TRBV24-1 and TRBJ2-7; the D call from TCRdb, TRBD2, cannot be confirmed without DNA. The CDR3 spans 16 residues. The germline V gene has CDR1 KGHDR and CDR2 SFDVKD. This CDR3 is CATSETTSGRAGEQYF.

The rearrangement links TRBV9 to TRBJ2-7; TCRdb indicates TRBD2, and absent DNA this call remains unverified. Germline CDR1 reads SGDLS; CDR2 reads YYNGEE. The CDR3 totals 17 residues. The CDR3 region is CASSGPKGEGTGYEQYF.

The J gene is TRBJ2-1, the V gene TRBV7-8; TCRdb lists TRBD1, though no DNA is available to test this call. The germline gives CDR1 SGHVS, CDR2 FQNEAQ. CDR3 length equals 16 residues. The CDR3: CASSGDRGNSYNEQFF.

The chain is built from TRBV11-1 and TRBJ2-1. This CDR3 region has 12 residues. From germline, CDR1 is SGHAT and CDR2 FQDESV (reference sequence). The CDR3 sequence: CASGKSNNEQFF.

The chain employs TRBV19 and TRBJ2-1. The CDR3 runs 14 residues. Germline CDR1 LNHDA, CDR2 SQIVND (reference sequence). CDR3 sequence: CASSAGTHHNEQFF.

The V call is TRBV6-5, the J call TRBJ1-5; TCRdb selects TRBD1, and the lack of DNA leaves this call unchecked. Germline CDR1 and CDR2: MNHEY and SVGAGI. The CDR3 has 17 residues. The CDR3 protein is CASSSWTGGGSNQPQHF.

The chain has TRBV29-1 and TRBJ2-1; TCRdb lists TRBD1, though no DNA is available to test this call. This CDR3 comprises 14 residues. Germline V gene sequence: CDR1 SQVTM, CDR2 ANQGSEA. The CDR3 spells CSATGVLPYNEQFF.

The gene calls are TRBV5-1 and TRBJ2-5; TCRdb outputs TRBD1, but without DNA this stays unchecked. This CDR3 contains 15 residues. CDR1 and CDR2 (germline): SGHRS, YFSETQ. CDR3 sequence reads: CASSSRGSPQETQYF. Full variable domain (missing parts from reference TRBV5-1 and TRBJ2-5): KAGVTQTPRYLIKTRGQQVTLSCSPISGHRSVSWYQQTPGQGLQFLFEYFSETQRNKGNFPGRFSGRQFSNSRSEMNVSTLELGDSALYLCASSSRGSPQETQYFGPGTRLLVL.

The rearrangement uses TRBV29-1 and TRBJ1-1; absent DNA, TCRdb's TRBD1 call cannot be checked. The germline gives CDR1 SQVTM, CDR2 ANQGSEA. This CDR3 is 13 amino acids long. The chain's CDR3 is CSVGAGLNTEAFF.

V is TRBV18 and J is TRBJ2-3; the TCRdb D gene call, TRBD1, has no DNA to confirm it. The CDR3 contains 13 residues. Germline V gene lookup returns CDR1 KGHSH and CDR2 LQKENI. CDR3 sequence reads: CASSPRVTDTQYF.

The chain is built from TRBV9 and TRBJ2-7. CDR1 SGDLS and CDR2 YYNGEE come from the germline V gene. CDR3 size: 15 residues. The CDR3 here is CASSVATGSSYEQYF. The entire variable domain, with the rest obtained from reference TRBV9 and TRBJ2-7, is as follows: DSGVTQTPKHLITATGQRVTLRCSPRSGDLSVYWYQQSLDQGLQFLIQYYNGEERAKGNILERFSAQQFPDLHSELNLSSLELGDSALYFCASSVATGSSYEQYFGPGTRLTVT.

J is TRBJ2-3 and V is TRBV5-1. This CDR3 spans 13 amino acids. The germline CDR1 and CDR2 sequences are SGHRS and YFSETQ. The CDR3 region is CASSLAEEDTQYF.

This chain's CDR3 is CASSLRLAGYYEQYF. The chain joins TRBV28 to TRBJ2-7; TCRdb reports TRBD2, a call that lacks DNA to check it against. The CDR3 runs to 15 residues. The germline V gene encodes CDR1 MDHEN and CDR2 SYDVKM.

This chain uses TRBV18 with TRBJ2-5. The CDR3 has 14 residues. Germline CDR1 reads KGHSH; CDR2 reads LQKENI. The chain's CDR3 is CASSPVSSGETQYF.

The chain joins TRBV24-1 to TRBJ2-5; as DNA is missing, the TRBD1 call by TCRdb cannot be tested. CDR1 and CDR2 (germline): KGHDR, SFDVKD. The CDR3 has 18 amino acids. CDR3 region: CATSDQYSPGQQKETQYF.